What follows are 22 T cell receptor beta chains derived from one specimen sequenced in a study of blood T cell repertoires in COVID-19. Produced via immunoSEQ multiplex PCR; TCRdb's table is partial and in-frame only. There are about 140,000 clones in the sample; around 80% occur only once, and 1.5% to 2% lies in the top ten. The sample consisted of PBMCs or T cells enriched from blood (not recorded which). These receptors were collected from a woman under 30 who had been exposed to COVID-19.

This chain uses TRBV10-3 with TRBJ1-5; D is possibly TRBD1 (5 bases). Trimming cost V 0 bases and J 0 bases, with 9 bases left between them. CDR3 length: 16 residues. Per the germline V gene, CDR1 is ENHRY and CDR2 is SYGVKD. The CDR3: CAISESGGFSNQPQHF. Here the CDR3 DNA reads TGTGCCATCAGTGAGTCCGGGGGGTTTAGCAATCAGCCCCAGCATTTT.

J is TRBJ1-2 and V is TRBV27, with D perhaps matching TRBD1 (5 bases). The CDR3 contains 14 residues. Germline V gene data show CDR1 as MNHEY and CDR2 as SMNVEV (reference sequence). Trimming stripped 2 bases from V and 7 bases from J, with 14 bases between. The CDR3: CASSLGAGLFGYTF. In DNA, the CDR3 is TGTGCCAGCAGTTTAGGGGCTGGGCTTTTTGGCTACACCTTC.

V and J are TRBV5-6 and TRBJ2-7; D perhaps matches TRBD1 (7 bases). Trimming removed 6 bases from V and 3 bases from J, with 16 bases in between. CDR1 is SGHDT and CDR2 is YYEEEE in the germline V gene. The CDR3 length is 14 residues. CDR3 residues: CASTKAGQIYEQYF. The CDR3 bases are TGTGCCAGCACCAAGGCGGGACAGATCTACGAGCAGTACTTC.

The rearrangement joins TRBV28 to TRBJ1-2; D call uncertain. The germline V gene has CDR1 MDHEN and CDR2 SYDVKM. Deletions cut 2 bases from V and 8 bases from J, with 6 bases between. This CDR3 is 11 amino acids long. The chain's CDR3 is CASSLQMGYTF. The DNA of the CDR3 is TGTGCCAGCAGTTTACAGATGGGCTACACCTTC.

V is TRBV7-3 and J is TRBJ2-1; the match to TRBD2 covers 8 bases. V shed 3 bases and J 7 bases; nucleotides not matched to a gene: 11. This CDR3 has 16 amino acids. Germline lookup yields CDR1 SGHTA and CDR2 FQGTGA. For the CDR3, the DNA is TGTGCCAGCAGCTTTTATGGGGCGGGAGGTGGGAATGAGCAGTTCTTC. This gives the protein CASSFYGAGGGNEQFF.

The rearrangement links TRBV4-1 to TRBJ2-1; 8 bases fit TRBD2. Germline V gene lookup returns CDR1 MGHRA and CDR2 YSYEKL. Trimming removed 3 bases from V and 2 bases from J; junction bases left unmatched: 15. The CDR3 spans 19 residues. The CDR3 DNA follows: TGCGCCAGCAGCCACCCCTCGACAACCAGCGGGAGCCCCTACAATGAGCAGTTCTTC. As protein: CASSHPSTTSGSPYNEQFF.

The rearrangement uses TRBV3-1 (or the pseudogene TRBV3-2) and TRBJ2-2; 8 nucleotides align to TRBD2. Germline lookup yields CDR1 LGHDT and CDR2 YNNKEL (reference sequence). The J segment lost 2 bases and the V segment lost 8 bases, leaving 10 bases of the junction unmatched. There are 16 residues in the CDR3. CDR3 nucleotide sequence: TGTGCCAGCGGAGGGACTAGGACGATTAACACCGGGGAGCTGTTTTTT. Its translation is CASGGTRTINTGELFF.

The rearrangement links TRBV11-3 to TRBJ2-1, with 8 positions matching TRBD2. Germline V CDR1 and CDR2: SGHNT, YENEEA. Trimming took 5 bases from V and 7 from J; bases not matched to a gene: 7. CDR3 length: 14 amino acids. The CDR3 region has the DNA TGTGCCAGCAGCCACGGACTAGCTATTAATGAGCAGTTCTTC. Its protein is CASSHGLAINEQFF.

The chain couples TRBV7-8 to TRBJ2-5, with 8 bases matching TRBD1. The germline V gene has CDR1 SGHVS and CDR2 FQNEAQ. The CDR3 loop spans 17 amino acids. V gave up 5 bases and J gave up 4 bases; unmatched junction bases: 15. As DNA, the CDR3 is TGTGCCAGCAGCGCACACCCCGGACAGGGCGAGGGAGAGACCCAGTACTTC. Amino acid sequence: CASSAHPGQGEGETQYF. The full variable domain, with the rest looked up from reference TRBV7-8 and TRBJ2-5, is GAGVSQSPRYKVAKRGQDVALRCDPISGHVSLFWYQQALGQGPEFLTYFQNEAQLDKSGLPSDRFFAERPEGSVSTLKIQRTQQEDSAVYLCASSAHPGQGEGETQYFGPGTRLLVL.

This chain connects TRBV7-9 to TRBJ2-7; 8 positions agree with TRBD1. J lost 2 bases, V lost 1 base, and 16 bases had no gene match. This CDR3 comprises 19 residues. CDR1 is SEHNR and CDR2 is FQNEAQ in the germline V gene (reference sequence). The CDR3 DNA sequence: TGTGCCAGCAGCTTAGGTGGGACAGGAGCCAACCGAAAGACCTACGAGCAGTACTTC. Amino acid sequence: CASSLGGTGANRKTYEQYF.

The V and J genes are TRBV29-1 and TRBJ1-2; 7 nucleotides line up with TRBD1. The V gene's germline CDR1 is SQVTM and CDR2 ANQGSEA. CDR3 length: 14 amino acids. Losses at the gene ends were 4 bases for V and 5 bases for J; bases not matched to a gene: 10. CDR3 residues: CSVVGLRQGYGYTF. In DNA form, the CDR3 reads TGCAGCGTTGTGGGTCTAAGACAGGGATATGGCTACACCTTC. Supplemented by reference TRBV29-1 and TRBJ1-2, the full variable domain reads SAVISQKPSRDICQRGTSLTIQCQVDSQVTMMFWYRQQPGQSLTLIATANQGSEATYESGFVIDKFPISRPNLTFSTLTVSNMSPEDSSIYLCSVVGLRQGYGYTFGSGTRLTVV.

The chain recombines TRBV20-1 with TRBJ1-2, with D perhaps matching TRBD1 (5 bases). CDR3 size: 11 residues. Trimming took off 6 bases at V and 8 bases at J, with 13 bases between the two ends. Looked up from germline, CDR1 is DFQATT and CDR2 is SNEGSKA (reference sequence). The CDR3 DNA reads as TGCAGTGCCAGACCAGGGAAAGGCTACACCTTC. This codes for CSARPGKGYTF.

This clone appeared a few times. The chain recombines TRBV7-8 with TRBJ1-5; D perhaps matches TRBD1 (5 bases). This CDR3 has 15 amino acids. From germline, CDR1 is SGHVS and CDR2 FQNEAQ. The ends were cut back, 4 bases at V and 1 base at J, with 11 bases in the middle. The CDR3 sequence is CASSSPGGSNQPQHF. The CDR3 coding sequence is TGTGCCAGCAGCTCCCCGGGGGGGAGCAATCAGCCCCAGCATTTT.

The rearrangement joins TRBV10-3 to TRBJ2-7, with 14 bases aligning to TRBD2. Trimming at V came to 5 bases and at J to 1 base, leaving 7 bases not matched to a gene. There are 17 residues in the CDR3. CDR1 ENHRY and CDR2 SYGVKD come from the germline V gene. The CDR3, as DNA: TGTGCCATCAGTTCCGGGACTAGCGGGAGAGGGTCCTACGAGCAGTACTTC. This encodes CAISSGTSGRGSYEQYF.

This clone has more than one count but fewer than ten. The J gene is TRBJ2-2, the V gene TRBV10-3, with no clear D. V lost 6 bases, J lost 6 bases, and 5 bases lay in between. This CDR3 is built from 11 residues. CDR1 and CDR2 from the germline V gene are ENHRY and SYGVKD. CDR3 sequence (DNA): TGTGCCATCAGCTTATCCGGGGAGCTGTTTTTT. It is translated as CAISLSGELFF.

CDR3 coding DNA: TGTGCCAGCAGCTTGGTCGGAACGGGACTCCACAATGAGCAGTTCTTC. Amino acids: CASSLVGTGLHNEQFF. The chain carries TRBV5-4 and TRBJ2-1; TRBD2 is a possible D gene (6 bases). The CDR3 length is 16 residues. Trimming stripped 0 bases from V and 5 bases from J, with 15 bases between. CDR1 is SGHNT, CDR2 YYREEE, per germline (reference sequence).

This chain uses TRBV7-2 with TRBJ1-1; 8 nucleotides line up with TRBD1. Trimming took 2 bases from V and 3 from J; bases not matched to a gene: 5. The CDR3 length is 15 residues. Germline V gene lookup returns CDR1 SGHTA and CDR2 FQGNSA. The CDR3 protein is CASSLQGALDTEAFF. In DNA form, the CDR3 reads TGTGCCAGCAGCTTACAGGGGGCCCTGGACACTGAAGCTTTCTTT.

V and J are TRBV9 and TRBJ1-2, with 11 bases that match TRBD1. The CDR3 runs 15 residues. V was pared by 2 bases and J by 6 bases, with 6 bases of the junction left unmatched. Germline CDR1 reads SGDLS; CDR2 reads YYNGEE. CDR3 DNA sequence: TGTGCCAGCAGCGTTACGGACAGGGGGCTTAATGGCTACACCTTC. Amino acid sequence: CASSVTDRGLNGYTF.

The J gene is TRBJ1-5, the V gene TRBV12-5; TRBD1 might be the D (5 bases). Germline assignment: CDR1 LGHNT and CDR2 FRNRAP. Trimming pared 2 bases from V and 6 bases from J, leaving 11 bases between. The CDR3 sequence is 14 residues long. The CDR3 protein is CASGLNVGVQPQHF. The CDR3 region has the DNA TGTGCTAGTGGTTTGAATGTAGGGGTTCAGCCCCAGCATTTT.

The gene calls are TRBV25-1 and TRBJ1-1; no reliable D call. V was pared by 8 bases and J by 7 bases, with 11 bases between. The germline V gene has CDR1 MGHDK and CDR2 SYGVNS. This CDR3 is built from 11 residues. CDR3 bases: TGTGCCAGCCAGCGGCGGGGTGAAGCTTTCTTT. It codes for CASQRRGEAFF.

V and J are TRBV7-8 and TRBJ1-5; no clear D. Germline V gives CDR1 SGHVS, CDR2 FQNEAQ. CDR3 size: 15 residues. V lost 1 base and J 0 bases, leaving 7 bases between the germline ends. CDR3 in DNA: TGTGCCAGCAGCTTAGTCGGGTCTAGCAATCAGCCCCAGCATTTT. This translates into CASSLVGSSNQPQHF.

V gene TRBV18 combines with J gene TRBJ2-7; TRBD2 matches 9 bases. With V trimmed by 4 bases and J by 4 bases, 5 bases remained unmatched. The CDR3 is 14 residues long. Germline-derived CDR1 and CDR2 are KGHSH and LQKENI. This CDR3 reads CASSLEAGGYEQYF. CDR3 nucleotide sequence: TGTGCCAGCTCACTGGAGGCGGGAGGGTACGAGCAGTACTTC. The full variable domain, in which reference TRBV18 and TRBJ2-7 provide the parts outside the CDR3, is NAGVMQNPRHLVRRRGQEARLRCSPMKGHSHVYWYRQLPEEGLKFMVYLQKENIIDESGMPKERFSAEFPKEGPSILRIQQVVRGDSAAYFCASSLEAGGYEQYFGPGTRLTVT.